The rows below give T cell receptor beta chains drawn from one sample of a study of T cells after yellow fever vaccination. MiXCR, applied by TCRdb to the 5' RACE reads, yields one record per CDR3 protein. This sample has some 54,000 distinct CDR3 sequences, with approximately 6.6% found just once. The source material was CD8+ T cells not binding an NS4B(214-222) dextramer, sorted from PBMCs, sampled about 41 days after the first yellow fever vaccination. These receptors originate from a man between 18 and 29 years old who received the YFV17D yellow fever vaccine. CDR3s include the opening cysteine and the closing phenylalanine or tryptophan. Each record gives: J gene, V gene, CDR3 protein.

TRBJ2-2 TRBV12-3/TRBV12-4 CASSSDSGELFF
TRBJ2-2 TRBV10-3 CAIMGRTGGTGELFF
TRBJ1-5 TRBV4-1 CASSQRRVSNQPQHF
TRBJ2-7 TRBV20-1 CSASGGDDSYEQYF
TRBJ2-5 TRBV6-1 CASQTGGHYPETQYF
TRBJ1-6 TRBV11-2 CASSPTRQGWNSPLHF
TRBJ2-7 TRBV5-4 CASSLGRGSYEQYF
TRBJ2-7 TRBV7-3 CASSPIAGGTHEQYF
TRBJ2-2 TRBV4-1 CASSQDATATGELFF
TRBJ2-5 TRBV4-1 CASRRGHGEETQYF
TRBJ2-3 TRBV11-2 CASTPRWSYPTDTQYF
TRBJ1-6 TRBV20-1 CSARILNSPLHF
TRBJ2-5 TRBV12-3/TRBV12-4 CASSFLAGEYQETQYF
TRBJ2-7 TRBV4-3 CASSQEHSFYYEQYF
TRBJ2-2 TRBV25-1 CASSDGTTMRNTGELFF
TRBJ1-1 TRBV20-1 CSARDRTVMNTEAFF
TRBJ2-3 TRBV12-3/TRBV12-4 CASSLYPDTQYF
TRBJ1-2 TRBV23-1 CASSQASGQGAGGRYGYTF
TRBJ1-2 TRBV7-9 CASSRTGGTFGYTF
TRBJ2-3 TRBV7-2 CASSLYRRRSTDTQYF
TRBJ1-1 TRBV4-3 CASSQDSPTMNTEAFF
TRBJ2-2 TRBV6-1 CASSSGTGGTGELFF
TRBJ2-1 TRBV7-8 CASSSSGGNEQFF
TRBJ2-5 TRBV7-2 CASSLERTGRETQYF
TRBJ1-5 TRBV4-1 CASSPWVNSNQPQHF
TRBJ1-2 TRBV12-3/TRBV12-4 CASSPSLGSYGYTF
TRBJ1-5 TRBV7-6 CASSTSSNQPQHF
TRBJ2-5 TRBV20-1 CSADQRLAGGLDWETQYF
TRBJ2-1 TRBV2 CASSERGGPWDEQFF
TRBJ2-2 TRBV6-2/TRBV6-3 CASSYSRTGVWELFF
TRBJ2-3 TRBV11-2 CASSLGQTYSTDTQYF
TRBJ1-2 TRBV12-3/TRBV12-4 CASRLTGGPSGYTF
TRBJ2-7 TRBV9 CAKRCEQYF
TRBJ2-7 TRBV10-2 CASSDFGNGGNYEQYF
TRBJ2-5 TRBV3-1 CASSQGLAQAETQYF
TRBJ2-7 TRBV9 CASSQDRGRQYEQYF
TRBJ2-1 TRBV5-1 CASSLALGQGSYNEQFF
TRBJ2-1 TRBV4-3 CASSPVSGGYNEQFF
TRBJ2-1 TRBV5-1 CASSVGLAGALGNEQFF
TRBJ1-1 TRBV20-1 CSARNPDQEAFF
TRBJ2-2 TRBV5-6 CASSLLAGKNTGELFF
TRBJ2-1 TRBV27 CASGTQGSYNEQFF
TRBJ2-3 TRBV4-2 CASSQEGPTPDTQYF
TRBJ1-4 TRBV10-3 CAISESKGDSFNEKLFF
TRBJ2-5 TRBV6-2/TRBV6-3 CASSYQGGETQYF
TRBJ2-5 TRBV6-6 CASSAGGGSQYF
TRBJ1-1 TRBV11-1 CASSDIPGTNTEAFF
TRBJ2-4 TRBV5-1 CASSLRLAGRKRGQNIQYF
TRBJ1-5 TRBV6-2/TRBV6-3 CASSNRDTDQPQHF
TRBJ1-1 TRBV6-5 CASSFQGGNTEAFF
TRBJ2-5 TRBV19 CASSTPQRGNQETQYF
TRBJ2-5 TRBV5-1 CASSFGIAGAEETQYF
TRBJ2-6 TRBV20-1 CSATKEGQIRTGANVLTF
TRBJ2-7 TRBV4-1 CASSPRGAAYEQYF